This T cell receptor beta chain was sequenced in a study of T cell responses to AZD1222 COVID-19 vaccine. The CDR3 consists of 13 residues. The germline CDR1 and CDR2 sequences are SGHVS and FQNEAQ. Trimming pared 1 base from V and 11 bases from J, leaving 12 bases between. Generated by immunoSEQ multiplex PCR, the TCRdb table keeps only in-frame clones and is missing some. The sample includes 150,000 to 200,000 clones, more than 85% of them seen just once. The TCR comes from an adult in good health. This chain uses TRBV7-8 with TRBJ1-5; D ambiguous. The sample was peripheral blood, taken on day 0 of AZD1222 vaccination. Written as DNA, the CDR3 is TGTGCCAGCAGCTTAGAACGTCCGGAAGCCCAGCATTTT. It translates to CASSLERPEAQHF.